This T cell receptor beta chain came from a study of T cell repertoires in cytomegalovirus infection. Study details: The public TCR beta signatures pointed to both CMV infection and matching HLA type.

MiXCR, applied by TCRdb to the reads, yields one record per CDR3 protein. The sample holds 150,000 to 200,000 distinct CDR3 sequences, over 15% seen once. Germline V gives CDR1 MNHNY, CDR2 SVGAGI (reference sequence). Trimming cost V 5 bases and J 1 base, with 14 bases left between them. This CDR3 has 15 amino acids. In regard to this clonotype: Antigen specificity is unknown.

Findings of the study overall: HLA-C-restricted, CMV-specific TCR beta clonotypes were dominant ex vivo. There were carriers of CMV plus the relevant HLA, and cumulative public TCR beta family frequency identified them.

Specimen: CD8+ T cells from PBMCs. The sequence was collected from a human donor in good health (CMV status not recorded). Some clones in this sample may be carry-over from other donors' samples. The genes are TRBV6-6 and TRBJ1-2; maybe TRBD1 (5 bases). CDR3 coding DNA: TGTGCCAGCAGTGCAAAATCACAGGTTAACTATGGCTACACCTTC. Translation: CASSAKSQVNYGYTF.